This T cell receptor beta chain appears in the sequencing data of a study of cytomegalovirus exposure and HLA in healthy donors listed by TCRdb under 2017. A note on the overall study: An earlier analysis of several hundred of the donors reported approximately 300 Gb of sequence data and around 120 million unique TCR beta sequences obtained from roughly 170 million T cells. Typing coverage differed by locus: A, B, C, DRB1 and DQB1 were typed in roughly 620-640 donors, DQA1 in 500 to 550, DPA1 in 600 to 610, and DPB1 in 472. HLA typing covered class I and class II loci at four-digit resolution. Because of strong linkage in the cohort, roughly five DR-DQ haplotypes were treated as single units for association and clustering. Rather than drawing on any new phenotypic data, the later analysis identified candidate immune exposures from TCR beta sequences and the way those sequences occurred across donors. The T cell repertoires of roughly 660 subjects were profiled by immunosequencing and related to cytomegalovirus serostatus. About 330 gigabases of sequencing data and roughly 81 million unique TCR sequences made up an early release that covered approximately 650 HLA-typed donors. Alongside the repertoire data, information on donor age, sex, ethnicity and CMV serostatus was compiled. The study was designed to test whether signatures of past pathogen exposure could be identified by cataloging public T cell receptors. Of the 398 genotyped donors, about 84% fell in the genetic ancestry cluster associated with self-reported Caucasian donors. To predict cytomegalovirus infection status, the study combined high-throughput TCR immunosequencing, statistical association of individual TCRs with disease status, and machine learning. Genome-wide SNP genotypes for about 65% of the 666 donors were used in a later genetic analysis, which treated that subset as a discovery cohort. In addition to the first cohort of 666 subjects, a separate validation cohort of under 150 different subjects was used. Every discovery cohort repertoire had been produced on one sequencing platform. In a later analysis, previously published TCR beta repertoires from about 640 donors were re-analyzed and high-resolution HLA genotyping was added so that TCR occurrence patterns could be studied. Among almost 400 genotyped donors of the cohort, an average of around 240,000 unique TCR beta nucleotide sequences were sequenced per donor, roughly 20% of them non-productive. An earlier analysis of roughly 580 of the donors used high-throughput TCR beta sequencing to judge whether each TCR beta V gene segment behaved as functional or pseudogenic. Study-wide conclusions, independent of this receptor: The presence/absence analyses assumed that sequencing depth was roughly uniform across donors, and that assumption may not be true. Some IMGT-functional V segments, including TRBV6-2 and TRBV6-3, could not be told apart with the 87-base-pair reads, so those segments were excluded. The cohort was sequenced for TCR beta chains only, and without alpha or paired-chain data the features that could be detected were limited. Because HLA typing was missing for some donors at each locus, association tests included only the typed subset. A further reported finding was that TCR beta sequences accurately predicted the HLA-A and HLA-B alleles for most subjects in the first cohort. According to the authors, the approach could potentially be generalized to other disease states and immunological phenotypes. Several of the top co-occurrence clusters appeared to be linked to parvovirus B19, influenza, CMV and Epstein-Barr virus, according to a later analysis. Most TCR sequences were seen in very few donors, while some public TCRs were found in many individuals. In an earlier analysis of over 550 of the donors, most TCR beta V segments were observed in productive rearrangements about 87% or about 30% of the time, broadly matching IMGT annotations. Compared with equally common non-associated chains, HLA-associated TCR beta chains in a later analysis were more clonally expanded and had lower generation probabilities. Strong co-occurrence of HLA alleles, especially DR and DQ, made assigning TCR associations to individual alleles difficult. The classifier was reported to diagnose cytomegalovirus status with high specificity and sensitivity in both the original and validation cohorts. A total of 150 to 200 TCR beta chains were listed by the study as associated with cytomegalovirus. The only immune exposure information available for the cohort was CMV serostatus. A later analysis found that TCR association rates varied across HLA loci, with DRB1 alleles showing the most associated TCRs and HLA-C alleles the fewest. In a later analysis, more than 15,000 TCR beta sequences were associated with specific HLA alleles at a false discovery rate of 0.05. A few of the identified cytomegalovirus-associated TCR beta chains were confirmed in vitro to be specific for cytomegalovirus antigens. A cluster of highly shared sequence variants was judged likely to be a technical artifact of the sequencing pipeline. A later genetic analysis associated a missense DCLRE1C variant with V-gene and J-gene trimming of TCR beta chains, and an independent cohort replicated the association. According to a later genetic analysis, donors in an Asian-associated ancestry cluster had fewer N-insertions in productive TCRs than the approximately 630-donor mean. The earlier analysis of 587 of the donors excluded fewer than 20 rarely observed V segments, including chromosome 9 orphons, because counts were too low. In a later analysis, most CMV-associated TCR beta chains were found to appear HLA-restricted, with HLA associations seemingly driven largely by CMV exposure. Correlated functional status among segregating V segments might be attributable to linkage disequilibrium, but an unknown experimental factor could not be ruled out.

The method was the immunoSEQ multiplex PCR assay. For the multiplex PCR, a mixture combining 60 forward primers for TCR Vbeta segments and 13 reverse primers for TCR Jbeta segments was used. The CDR3 region of rearranged TCR beta genes was amplified from genomic DNA with a multiplex PCR assay. The amplified TCR beta libraries were sequenced on the Illumina HiSeq System as 87-base-pair reads. The published analysis was carried out like this. Across the roughly 700 repertoires, a later analysis counted 80 million or so unique TCR beta chains, roughly 11 million of which were shared by at least two donors. Raw reads were error-corrected and collapsed into unique sequences with a nearest-neighbor algorithm that merged closely related sequences to remove PCR and sequencing errors. To assign V, D and J gene segments, CDR3 sequences were aligned to IMGT reference sequences. For a sequence to be retained, a match of at least six nucleotides to both a V gene segment and a J gene segment was required. A rearrangement was called productive if the CDR3 had no stop codons and remained in frame with V and J, and every other rearrangement was called non-productive. Following IMGT convention, CDR3 was defined as the stretch from the second conserved V-encoded cysteine to the conserved J-encoded phenylalanine. The earlier analysis of 587 of the donors excluded sequences that lacked an unambiguous match to a single V gene segment. An earlier analysis of some 610 of the donors called V segments functional above 56.7% productive rearrangements and segregating when the between-donor standard deviation exceeded 5%. To diagnose cytomegalovirus status from the catalog of TCR beta chain sequences, a statistical classification framework was built. V and J gene assignment, in a later analysis, came from comparing TCR nucleotide sequences with IMGT/GENE-DB human TR gene sequences. Using the TCRdist pipeline, a later analysis assigned CDR3 sequences along with most-parsimonious VDJ recombination scenarios. In a later analysis, each TCR beta chain was defined by its CDR3 amino acid sequence together with its V-gene family, and reads without a unique V-gene family were excluded. To address suspected cross-contamination and a sequencing artifact, a later analysis removed 592 highly shared, low-generation-probability nucleotide sequences. For each public chain, a later analysis derived a clonal expansion index from normalized ranks of inferred template counts within each repertoire. In a later analysis, generation probabilities were computed using a VDJ recombination model fitted to out-of-frame rearrangements, and the results were checked against IGoR. In a later analysis, TCR-TCR, TCR-HLA and TCR-CMV co-occurrence was scored with hypergeometric tests, and a repertoire-size bias correction was applied to TCR pairs. To estimate false discovery rates, a later analysis permuted the HLA or CMV assignments 20 times. In a later analysis, co-occurring TCRs were grouped using DBSCAN, and TCRdist sequence similarity was added for clustering within HLA-allele-positive subsets. For co-occurrence clustering, repertoires with fewer than 30,000 or more than 120,000 public chains were excluded, along with roughly five repertoires with anomalous nucleotide sharing. What TCRdb holds here is the immuneACCESS table cut down to in-frame rearrangements. Part of the clones is not present; checked against another copy, under half of the missing clones reflect an unresolved V gene, and the others are unexplained. That table gives V, J and clone size, and the DNA gave D and trimming. The sample table holds fewer than 200,000 clones, of which around 80% were seen once. Approximately 1.7% of the sample belongs to the ten largest clones.

The cohort consisted of hundreds of healthy bone marrow donors. At the time of sampling, all cohort members were nominally healthy, though unrecorded immune exposures were likely present. The donor tested CMV seropositive, placing the donor among the 290 or so seropositive members of the cohort. Every donor gave a peripheral blood sample, and the peripheral blood mononuclear cells from that sample were used for TCR beta sequencing. Genomic DNA extraction from the blood cell samples was performed with the Qiagen DNeasy Blood Extraction Kit. Reading from cysteine to phenylalanine, the CDR3 counts 16 amino acids. Only the CDR3 portion is preserved as DNA: 48 bases, with reading frame beginning at the first base. The V end loses 3 bases and the J end loses 0 bases, and a stretch of 11 bases separates them. CDR1 LNHDA and CDR2 SQIVND are derived from the germline V gene (reference sequence). With regard to this clone: What this receptor recognizes is not known. Base qualities were left out, and no much larger clone turns up one base away.

Recombination connected TRBV19 to TRBJ2-2, with no D gene named confidently. Sequencing was done on a sample of PBMCs. This receptor was taken from a man between 35 and 55 years old in good health and CMV-seropositive. CDR3 sequence: CASSIAPSANTGELFF. Read as DNA, the sequence is TGTGCCAGTAGTATTGCCCCCAGTGCGAACACCGGGGAGCTGTTTTTT.